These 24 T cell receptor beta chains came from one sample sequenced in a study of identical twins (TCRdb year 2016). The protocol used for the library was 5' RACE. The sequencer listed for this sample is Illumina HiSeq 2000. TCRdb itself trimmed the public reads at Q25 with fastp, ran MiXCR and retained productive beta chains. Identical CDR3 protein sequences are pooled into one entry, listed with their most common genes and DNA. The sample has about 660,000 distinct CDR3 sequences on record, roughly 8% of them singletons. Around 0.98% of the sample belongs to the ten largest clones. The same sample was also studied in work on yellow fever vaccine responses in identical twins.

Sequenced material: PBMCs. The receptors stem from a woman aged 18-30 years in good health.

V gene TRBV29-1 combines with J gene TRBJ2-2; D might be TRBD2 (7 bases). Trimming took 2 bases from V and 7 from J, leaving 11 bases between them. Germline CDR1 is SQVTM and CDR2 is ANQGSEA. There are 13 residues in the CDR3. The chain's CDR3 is CSVERRGLGELFF. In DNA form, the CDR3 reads TGCAGCGTTGAACGGCGGGGGCTCGGGGAGCTGTTTTTT.

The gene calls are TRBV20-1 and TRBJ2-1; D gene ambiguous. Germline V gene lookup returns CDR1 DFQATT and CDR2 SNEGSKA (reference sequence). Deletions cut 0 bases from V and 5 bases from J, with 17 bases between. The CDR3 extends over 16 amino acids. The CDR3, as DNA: TGCAGTGCTAGAGATCCGGCAGAAAGCTTTAACAATGAGCAGTTCTTC. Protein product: CSARDPAESFNNEQFF.

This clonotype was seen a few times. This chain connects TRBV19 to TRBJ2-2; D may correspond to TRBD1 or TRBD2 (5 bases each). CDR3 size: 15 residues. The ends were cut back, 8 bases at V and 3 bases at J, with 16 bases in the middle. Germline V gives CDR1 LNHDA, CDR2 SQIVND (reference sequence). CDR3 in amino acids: CASLRKGTDTGELFF. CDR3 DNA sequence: TGTGCCAGTCTCCGAAAAGGGACGGACACCGGGGAGCTGTTTTTT.

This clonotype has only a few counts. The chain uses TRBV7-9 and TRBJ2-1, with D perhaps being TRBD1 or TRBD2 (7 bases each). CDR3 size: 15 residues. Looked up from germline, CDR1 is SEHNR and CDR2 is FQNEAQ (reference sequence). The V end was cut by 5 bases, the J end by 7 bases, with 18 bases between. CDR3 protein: CASSTWEGAVNEQFF. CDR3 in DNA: TGTGCCAGCAGCACCTGGGAGGGGGCTGTAAATGAGCAGTTCTTC.

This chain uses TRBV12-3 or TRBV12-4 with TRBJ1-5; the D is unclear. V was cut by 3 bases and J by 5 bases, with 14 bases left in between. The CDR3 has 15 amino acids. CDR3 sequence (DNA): TGTGCCAGCAGTTTGCGGGCGGCGCGGGATCAGCCCCAGCATTTT. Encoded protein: CASSLRAARDQPQHF.

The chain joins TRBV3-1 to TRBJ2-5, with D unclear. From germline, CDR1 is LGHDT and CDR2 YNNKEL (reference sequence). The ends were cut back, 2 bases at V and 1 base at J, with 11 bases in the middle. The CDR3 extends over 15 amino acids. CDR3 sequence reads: CASSQLLVVQETQYF. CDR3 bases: TGTGCCAGCAGCCAACTACTTGTGGTCCAAGAGACCCAGTACTTC.

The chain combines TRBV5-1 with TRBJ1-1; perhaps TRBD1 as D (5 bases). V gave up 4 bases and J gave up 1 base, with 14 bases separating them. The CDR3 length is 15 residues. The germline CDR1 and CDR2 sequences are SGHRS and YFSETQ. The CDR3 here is CASSRNRDGNTEAFF. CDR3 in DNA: TGCGCCAGCAGCCGAAACCGGGACGGGAACACTGAAGCTTTCTTT.

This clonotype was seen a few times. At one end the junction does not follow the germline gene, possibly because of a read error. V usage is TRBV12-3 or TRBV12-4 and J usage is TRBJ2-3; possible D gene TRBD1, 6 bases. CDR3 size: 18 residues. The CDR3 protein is CARSLRQGFRGRADTQYF. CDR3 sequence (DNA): TGTGCCCGCAGTTTGAGGCAGGGGTTCAGGGGTCGAGCAGATACGCAGTATTTT.

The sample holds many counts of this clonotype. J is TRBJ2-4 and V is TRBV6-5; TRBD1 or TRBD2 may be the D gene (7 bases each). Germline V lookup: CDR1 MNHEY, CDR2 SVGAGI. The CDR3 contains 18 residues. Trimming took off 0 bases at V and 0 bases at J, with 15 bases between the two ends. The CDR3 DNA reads TGTGCCAGCAGTTACTCGAGACAGGGAGGGGAAGCCAAAAACATTCAGTACTTC. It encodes CASSYSRQGGEAKNIQYF.

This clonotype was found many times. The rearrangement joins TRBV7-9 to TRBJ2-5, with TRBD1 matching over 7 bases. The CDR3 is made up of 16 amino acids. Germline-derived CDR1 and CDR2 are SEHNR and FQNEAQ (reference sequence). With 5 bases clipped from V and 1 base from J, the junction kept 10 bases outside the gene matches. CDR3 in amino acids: CASSHPPGGLQETQYF. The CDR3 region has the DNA TGTGCCAGCAGCCATCCTCCAGGGGGTCTCCAAGAGACCCAGTACTTC.

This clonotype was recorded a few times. The CDR3 protein is CATSRPESSYEQYF. The CDR3 nucleotides read TGTGCCACCAGCAGACCGGAGAGCTCCTACGAGCAGTACTTC. The chain has TRBV15 and TRBJ2-7; D unclear. CDR1 and CDR2 (germline): LNHNV, YYDKDF (reference sequence). V was pared by 2 bases and J by 0 bases, with 8 bases between. CDR3 length: 14 amino acids. The full variable domain, rest sourced from reference TRBV15 and TRBJ2-7, is DAMVIQNPRYQVTQFGKPVTLSCSQTLNHNVMYWYQQKSSQAPKLLFHYYDKDFNNEADTPDNFQSRRPNTSFCFLDIRSPGLGDTAMYLCATSRPESSYEQYFGPGTRLTVT.

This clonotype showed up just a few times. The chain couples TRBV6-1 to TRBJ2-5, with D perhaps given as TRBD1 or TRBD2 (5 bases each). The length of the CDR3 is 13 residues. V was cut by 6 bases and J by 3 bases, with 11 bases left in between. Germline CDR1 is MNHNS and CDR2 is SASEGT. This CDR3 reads CASSRDGKETQYF. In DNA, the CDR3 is TGTGCCAGCAGCCGGGACGGTAAAGAGACCCAGTACTTC.

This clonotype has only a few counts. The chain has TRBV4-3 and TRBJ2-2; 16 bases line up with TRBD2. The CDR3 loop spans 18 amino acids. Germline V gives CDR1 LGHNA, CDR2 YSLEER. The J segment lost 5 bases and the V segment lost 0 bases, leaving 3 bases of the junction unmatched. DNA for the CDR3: TGCGCCAGCAGCCAAGAGGGACTAGCGGGAGGGCAAACCGGGGAGCTGTTTTTT. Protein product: CASSQEGLAGGQTGELFF.

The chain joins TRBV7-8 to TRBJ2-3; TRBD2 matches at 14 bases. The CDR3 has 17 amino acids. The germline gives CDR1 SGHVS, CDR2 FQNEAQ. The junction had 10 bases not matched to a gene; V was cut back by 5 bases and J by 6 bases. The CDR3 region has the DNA TGTGCCAGCAGCGGTCCGGGACTAGCGGGAGTGGGGGATACGCAGTATTTT. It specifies CASSGPGLAGVGDTQYF.

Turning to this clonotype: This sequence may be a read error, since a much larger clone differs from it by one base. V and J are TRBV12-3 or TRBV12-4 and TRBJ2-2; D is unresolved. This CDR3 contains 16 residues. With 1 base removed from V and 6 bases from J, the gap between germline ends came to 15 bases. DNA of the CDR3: TGTGCCAGCAGTTTAGTGGTTGGCAACAACGCCGGGGAGCTGTTTTTT. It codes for CASSLVVGNNAGELFF.

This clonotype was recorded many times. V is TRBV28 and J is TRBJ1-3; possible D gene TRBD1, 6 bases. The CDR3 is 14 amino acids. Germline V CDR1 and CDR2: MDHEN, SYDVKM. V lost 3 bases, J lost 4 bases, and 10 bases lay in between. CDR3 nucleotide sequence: TGTGCCAGCAGTTTCGGGGGGCAAGGAAACACCATATATTTT. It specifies CASSFGGQGNTIYF.

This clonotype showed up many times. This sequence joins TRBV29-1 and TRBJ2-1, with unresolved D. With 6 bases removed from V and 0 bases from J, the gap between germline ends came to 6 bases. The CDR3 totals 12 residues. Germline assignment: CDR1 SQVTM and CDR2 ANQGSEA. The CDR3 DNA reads TGCAGCGTCTACCTCTCCTACAATGAGCAGTTCTTC. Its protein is CSVYLSYNEQFF.

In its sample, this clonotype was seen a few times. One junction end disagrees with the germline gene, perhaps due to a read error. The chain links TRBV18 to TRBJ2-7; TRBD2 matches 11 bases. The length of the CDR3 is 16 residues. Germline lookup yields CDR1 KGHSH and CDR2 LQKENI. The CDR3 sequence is CASSPLLAGAVDEQYF. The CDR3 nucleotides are TGTGCCAGCTCTCCACTACTAGCGGGGGCCGTGGACGAGCAGTACTTC.

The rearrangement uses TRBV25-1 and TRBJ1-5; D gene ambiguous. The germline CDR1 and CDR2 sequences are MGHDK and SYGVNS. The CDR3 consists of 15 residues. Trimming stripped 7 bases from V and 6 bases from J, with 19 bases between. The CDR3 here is CASKAGETIGQPQHF. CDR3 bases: TGTGCCAGCAAGGCCGGGGAAACAATAGGTCAGCCCCAGCATTTT.

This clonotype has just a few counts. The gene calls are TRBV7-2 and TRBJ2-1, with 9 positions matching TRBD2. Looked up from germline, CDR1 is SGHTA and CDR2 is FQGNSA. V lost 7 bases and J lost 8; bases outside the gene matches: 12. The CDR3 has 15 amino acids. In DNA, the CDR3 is TGTGCCAGCACTATTAGCGGGAGTTGGGCCTATGAGCAGTTCTTC. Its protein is CASTISGSWAYEQFF. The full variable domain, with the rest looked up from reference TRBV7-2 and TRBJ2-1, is GAGVSQSPSNKVTEKGKDVELRCDPISGHTALYWYRQSLGQGLEFLIYFQGNSAPDKSGLPSDRFSAERTGGSVSTLTIQRTQQEDSAVYLCASTISGSWAYEQFFGPGTRLTVL.

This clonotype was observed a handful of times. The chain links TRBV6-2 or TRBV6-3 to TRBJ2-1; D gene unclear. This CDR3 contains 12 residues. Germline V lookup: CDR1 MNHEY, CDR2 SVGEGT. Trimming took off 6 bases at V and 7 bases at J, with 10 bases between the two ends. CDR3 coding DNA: TGTGCCAGCAGCATAAGGGAAAATGAGCAGTTCTTC. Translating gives CASSIRENEQFF.

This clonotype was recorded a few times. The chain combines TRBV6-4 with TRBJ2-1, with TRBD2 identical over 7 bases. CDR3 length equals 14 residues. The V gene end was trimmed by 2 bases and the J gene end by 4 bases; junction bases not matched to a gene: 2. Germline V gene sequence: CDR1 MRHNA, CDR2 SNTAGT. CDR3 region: CASSDGTNYNEQFF. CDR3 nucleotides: TGTGCCAGCAGTGACGGGACTAATTACAATGAGCAGTTCTTC.

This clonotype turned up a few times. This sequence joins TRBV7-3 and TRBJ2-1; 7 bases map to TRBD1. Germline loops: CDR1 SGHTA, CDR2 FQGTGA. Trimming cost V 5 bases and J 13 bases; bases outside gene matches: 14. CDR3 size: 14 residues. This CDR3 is CASSQTSNRGNQFF. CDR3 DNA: TGTGCCAGCAGCCAGACAAGCAACAGGGGAAATCAGTTCTTC.

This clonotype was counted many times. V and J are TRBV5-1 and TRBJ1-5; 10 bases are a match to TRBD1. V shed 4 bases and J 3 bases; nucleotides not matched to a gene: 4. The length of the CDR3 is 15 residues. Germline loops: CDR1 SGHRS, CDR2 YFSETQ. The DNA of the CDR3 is TGCGCCAGCAGCGTGGGACAGGGGTTCAATCAGCCCCAGCATTTT. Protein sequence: CASSVGQGFNQPQHF.